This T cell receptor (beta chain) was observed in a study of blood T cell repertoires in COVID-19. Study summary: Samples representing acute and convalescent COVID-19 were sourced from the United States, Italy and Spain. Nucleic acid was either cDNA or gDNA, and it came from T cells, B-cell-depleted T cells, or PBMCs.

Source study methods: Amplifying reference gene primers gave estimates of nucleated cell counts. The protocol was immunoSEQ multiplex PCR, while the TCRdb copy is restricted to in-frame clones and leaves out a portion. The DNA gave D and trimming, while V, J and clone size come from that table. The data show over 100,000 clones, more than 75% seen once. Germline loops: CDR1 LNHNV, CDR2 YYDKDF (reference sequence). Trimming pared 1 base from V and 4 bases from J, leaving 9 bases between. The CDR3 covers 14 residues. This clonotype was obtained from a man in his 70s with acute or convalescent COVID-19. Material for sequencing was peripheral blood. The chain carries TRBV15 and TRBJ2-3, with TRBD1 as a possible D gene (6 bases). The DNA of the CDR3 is TGTGCCACCAGCAGAGGAACAGGGTCAGATACGCAGTATTTT. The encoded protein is CATSRGTGSDTQYF.